This T cell receptor beta chain was found in a study of blood T cells in healthy people across ages. Combining a sample-barcoded 5' primer with a J-beta primer mix, a second PCR ran for roughly 7 to 11 cycles. One entry per CDR3 protein, called by TCRdb with MiXCR from the 5' RACE reads. The data hold 700,000 to 950,000 distinct CDR3 sequences, with about three fifths observed a single time. As for this clonotype: One end of the junction varies from germline; a read error may be responsible.

This clonotype was obtained from a man in his thirties or forties in good health. Sequenced: blood.

The CDR3 is CATSSPRDTYNEQFF. CDR3 in DNA: TGTGCCACCAGCTCCCCCAGGGACACCTACAATGAGCAGTTCTTC. The chain uses TRBV11-2 and TRBJ2-1; tentative D call: TRBD1 (6 bases). The CDR3 has 15 residues. CDR1 and CDR2 (germline): SGHAT, FQNNGV. Supplemented by reference TRBV11-2 and TRBJ2-1, the full variable domain reads EAGVAQSPRYKIIEKRQSVAFWCNPISGHATLYWYQQILGQGPKLLIQFQNNGVVDDSQLPKDRFSAERLKGVDSTLKIQPAKLEDSAVYLCATSSPRDTYNEQFFGPGTRLTVL.